A single sample is the source of the 30 T cell receptor beta chains below, sequenced in a study of cytomegalovirus exposure and HLA in healthy donors. The PCR was carried out with 60 Vbeta primers and 13 Jbeta primers. Clones were sequenced by immunoSEQ multiplex PCR, and TCRdb holds only the in-frame ones, with some missing. The sample consists of about 130,000 clones, over 8% of them appearing once. Sequencing input: PBMCs. The receptors were gathered from a man in his forties or fifties in good health and CMV-seronegative.

With regard to this clone: As the CDR3 is not closed by the conserved phenylalanine or tryptophan, this likely results from a read error. The chain employs TRBV7-9 and TRBJ1-2; no reliable D call. The CDR3 runs 15 residues. Germline loops: CDR1 SEHNR, CDR2 FQNEAQ (reference sequence). With 1 base removed from V and 3 bases from J, the gap between germline ends came to 12 bases. The CDR3 protein is CASSLDGWHDYGYTL. In DNA, the CDR3 is TGTGCCAGCAGCTTAGATGGGTGGCATGACTATGGCTACACCCTC.

A few counts support this clone. The gene calls are TRBV28 and TRBJ2-1; 7 bases line up with TRBD1. The length of the CDR3 is 14 residues. V gave up 6 bases and J gave up 4 bases; unmatched junction bases: 6. Germline V gene sequence: CDR1 MDHEN, CDR2 SYDVKM. This CDR3 reads CASRGAGGYNEQFF. The DNA for the CDR3 is TGTGCCAGCAGGGGCGCAGGGGGATACAATGAGCAGTTCTTC.

The chain uses TRBV23-1 and TRBJ1-4; 8 nucleotides align to TRBD1. TRBV23-1 qualifies as an ORF whose function is uncertain. The CDR3 covers 17 residues. V lost 4 bases to trimming and J lost 2 bases; unmatched junction nucleotides: 9. CDR3 loop: CASSRLTGDRTNEKLFF. CDR3 DNA sequence: TGCGCCAGCAGTCGCCTGACAGGGGATCGGACTAATGAAAAACTGTTTTTT.

This clone was detected only a few times. The genes are TRBV4-1 and TRBJ2-7; a weak D match, TRBD1 (5 bases). The CDR3 runs to 14 residues. Germline V gene sequence: CDR1 MGHRA, CDR2 YSYEKL. V lost 1 base and J lost 2, with 9 bases in between. CDR3 nucleotide sequence: TGCGCCAGCAGCCAAGCTAGGGGCACCTACGAGCAGTACTTC. The encoded protein is CASSQARGTYEQYF.

The sample holds a few counts of this clone. The chain employs TRBV19 and TRBJ1-1; 7 positions agree with TRBD1. Germline V lookup: CDR1 LNHDA, CDR2 SQIVND (reference sequence). This CDR3 spans 15 amino acids. V was pared by 5 bases and J by 0 bases, with 6 bases of the junction left unmatched. The CDR3 spells CASSPRTGMNTEAFF. The CDR3, as DNA: TGTGCCAGTAGTCCGCGGACAGGAATGAACACTGAAGCTTTCTTT.

This clone was observed a few times. This chain joins TRBV4-1 and TRBJ2-3; 9 bases fit TRBD2. V lost 0 bases, J lost 3 bases, and 7 bases stayed unmatched. The CDR3 has 17 amino acids. From germline, CDR1 is MGHRA and CDR2 YSYEKL. CDR3 amino acids: CASSQDRAGGPTDTQYF. In DNA, the CDR3 is TGCGCCAGCAGCCAAGATAGGGCGGGGGGGCCAACAGATACGCAGTATTTT.

V is TRBV6-1 and J is TRBJ2-2; unclear D gene. The germline gives CDR1 MNHNS, CDR2 SASEGT. V lost 4 bases, J lost 6 bases, and 15 bases lay in between. The CDR3 sequence is 15 residues long. Written as DNA, the CDR3 is TGTGCCAGCAGTGGAACCACTACGGTATCCGGGGAGCTGTTTTTT. Its protein is CASSGTTTVSGELFF.

This chain uses TRBV5-1 with TRBJ2-5; the D is unclear. Germline lookup yields CDR1 SGHRS and CDR2 YFSETQ. CDR3 length: 12 amino acids. V was trimmed by 7 bases and J by 5 bases, leaving 12 bases between them. The CDR3 region is CASFEASETQYF. The CDR3 DNA reads as TGCGCCAGCTTCGAAGCGTCTGAGACCCAGTACTTC.

This clone was seen only a few times. The V call is TRBV10-3, the J call TRBJ2-5; 9 bases line up with TRBD1. Gene TRBJ2-7 matches the end of the DNA better, so the J call may be wrong. In germline, CDR1 is ENHRY, CDR2 SYGVKD. The CDR3 runs 14 residues. The CDR3 here is CAISPGQGGYEQYF. DNA for the CDR3: TGTGCCATCAGTCCGGGACAGGGCGGGTACGAGCAGTACTTC.

The J gene is TRBJ2-1, the V gene TRBV13, with 12 bases lining up with TRBD2. Germline V gives CDR1 PRHDT, CDR2 FYEKMQ (reference sequence). This CDR3 has 15 residues. Losses at the gene ends were 4 bases for V and 8 bases for J; bases not matched to a gene: 6. The DNA of the CDR3 is TGTGCCAGCAGCTCAAGGACTAGCGGGGAGGATGAGCAGTTCTTC. Translation gives CASSSRTSGEDEQFF.

This clone was observed a handful of times. The chain joins TRBV7-9 to TRBJ2-7; D gene unclear. The CDR3 is 13 residues long. V was cut by 5 bases and J by 4 bases, with 12 bases left in between. The germline gives CDR1 SEHNR, CDR2 FQNEAQ (reference sequence). The chain's CDR3 is CASSPLGGYEQYF. CDR3 DNA sequence: TGTGCCAGCAGCCCGCTTGGCGGATACGAGCAGTACTTC. The full variable domain, with the rest looked up from reference TRBV7-9 and TRBJ2-7, is DTGVSQNPRHKITKRGQNVTFRCDPISEHNRLYWYRQTLGQGPEFLTYFQNEAQLEKSRLLSDRFSAERPKGSFSTLEIQRTEQGDSAMYLCASSPLGGYEQYFGPGTRLTVT.

This clone has only one observation. This sequence joins TRBV7-7 and TRBJ2-2; 7 nucleotides align to TRBD1. V gave up 2 bases and J gave up 4 bases; unmatched junction bases: 7. Germline values: CDR1 SSHAT, CDR2 FNYEAQ (reference sequence). The CDR3 is made up of 16 amino acids. CDR3 residues: CASSLFQGVPTGELFF. Written as DNA, the CDR3 is TGTGCCAGCAGCTTATTCCAGGGGGTCCCCACCGGGGAGCTGTTTTTT.

In its sample, this clone was seen many times. The V gene is TRBV5-6, the J gene TRBJ1-1, with unresolved D. The CDR3 has 14 residues. The germline V gene has CDR1 SGHDT and CDR2 YYEEEE. Trimming cost V 4 bases and J 1 base, with 11 bases left between them. The CDR3 DNA reads TGTGCCAGCAGCCTCAGGCTTGGGAACACTGAAGCTTTCTTT. Encoded protein: CASSLRLGNTEAFF.

This clone was counted a few times. The chain has TRBV7-2 and TRBJ1-2; D is possibly TRBD1 (5 bases). From germline, CDR1 is SGHTA and CDR2 FQGNSA. This CDR3 is 14 amino acids long. V lost 2 bases and J 8 bases, leaving 15 bases between the germline ends. The CDR3 DNA follows: TGTGCCAGCAGCTTAAACTGGGAAAAGGGGGGCTACACCTTC. Its translation is CASSLNWEKGGYTF.

The chain links TRBV6-1 to TRBJ2-7, with 11 nucleotides matching TRBD1. This CDR3 comprises 12 residues. Trimming at V came to 8 bases and at J to 3 bases, leaving 0 bases not matched to a gene. The V gene's germline CDR1 is MNHNS and CDR2 SASEGT. This chain's CDR3 is CASGTGGYEQYF. CDR3 coding DNA: TGTGCCAGCGGGACAGGGGGCTACGAGCAGTACTTC.

V gene TRBV7-9 combines with J gene TRBJ1-1, with D tentatively TRBD1 (6 bases). The germline V gene has CDR1 SEHNR and CDR2 FQNEAQ (reference sequence). Between the trimmed V and J ends, which lost 4 bases and 12 bases, there was a span of 15 bases. The length of the CDR3 is 12 residues. The CDR3 spells CASSSQGGRTFF. The CDR3 DNA reads as TGTGCCAGCAGCTCACAAGGGGGAAGGACTTTCTTT.

This clone has just a few counts. This chain joins TRBV7-2 and TRBJ1-1, with D uncertain. The length of the CDR3 is 14 residues. Trimming took off 5 bases at V and 0 bases at J, with 10 bases between the two ends. Germline loops: CDR1 SGHTA, CDR2 FQGNSA. The CDR3 coding sequence is TGTGCCAGCAGCGTAAGCCTGATGAACACTGAAGCTTTCTTT. Translated, it gives CASSVSLMNTEAFF. Drawing the rest from reference TRBV7-2 and TRBJ1-1, the complete variable domain is GAGVSQSPSNKVTEKGKDVELRCDPISGHTALYWYRQSLGQGLEFLIYFQGNSAPDKSGLPSDRFSAERTGGSVSTLTIQRTQQEDSAVYLCASSVSLMNTEAFFGQGTRLTVV.

This clone was picked up a small number of times. This rearrangement joins TRBV15 to TRBJ2-4, with D perhaps TRBD1 (6 bases). CDR1 is LNHNV, CDR2 YYDKDF, per germline (reference sequence). This CDR3 is built from 15 residues. Trimming took off 6 bases at V and 0 bases at J, with 12 bases between the two ends. In DNA, the CDR3 is TGTGCCACCAGACCGGACAGAGAAGCCAAAAACATTCAGTACTTC. This gives the protein CATRPDREAKNIQYF.

This clone occurred a few times. The gene calls are TRBV10-3 and TRBJ2-1, with D possibly matching TRBD2 (5 bases). CDR3 length: 15 amino acids. Trimming took off 0 bases at V and 8 bases at J, with 14 bases between the two ends. Germline V CDR1 and CDR2: ENHRY, SYGVKD. This chain's CDR3 is CAISESRAGTDEQFF. DNA of the CDR3: TGTGCCATCAGTGAGTCGAGGGCGGGTACTGATGAGCAGTTCTTC.

This clone appeared a few times. The chain joins TRBV5-5 to TRBJ2-7, with 7 bases fitting TRBD1. CDR1 is SGHKS and CDR2 is YYEKEE in the germline V gene (reference sequence). This CDR3 contains 14 residues. After removal of 4 bases from V and 2 bases from J, the junction contained 6 bases not matched to a gene. Here the CDR3 DNA reads TGTGCCAGCAGCCAGGGACAGAGGACCTACGAGCAGTACTTC. It specifies CASSQGQRTYEQYF.

The V and J genes are TRBV7-4 and TRBJ2-4; 8 bases are a match to TRBD1. This CDR3 has 17 residues. The junction had 10 bases not matched to a gene; V was cut back by 5 bases and J by 1 base. Per the germline V gene, CDR1 is SGHVT and CDR2 is SQSDAQ. The CDR3 sequence is CASSPRWTGLAKNIQYF. CDR3 DNA sequence: TGTGCCAGCAGCCCGAGATGGACAGGGTTGGCCAAAAACATTCAGTACTTC.

This clone was seen more than once but under ten times. V usage is TRBV11-3 and J usage is TRBJ2-2; D is possibly TRBD1 (5 bases). The germline V and J ends were trimmed by 2 bases and 8 bases, with 15 bases remaining between them. This CDR3 contains 15 residues. Germline-derived CDR1 and CDR2 are SGHNT and YENEEA. CDR3 nucleotides: TGTGCCAGCAGCTTATCATTGCAGGGATCAGGGGAGCTGTTTTTT. Translating gives CASSLSLQGSGELFF.

In its sample, this clone was seen a few times. The rearrangement uses TRBV27 and TRBJ1-6; D perhaps matches TRBD1 (5 bases). The CDR3 spans 12 residues. The ends were cut back, 6 bases at V and 8 bases at J, with 8 bases in the middle. The V gene's germline CDR1 is MNHEY and CDR2 SMNVEV (reference sequence). CDR3: CASSLGDSPLHF. DNA of the CDR3: TGTGCCAGCAGCCTAGGGGATTCACCCCTCCACTTT.

The V and J genes are TRBV5-6 and TRBJ2-7; 8 positions agree with TRBD1. After removal of 3 bases from V and 1 base from J, the junction contained 9 bases not matched to a gene. The CDR3 extends over 16 amino acids. Per the germline V gene, CDR1 is SGHDT and CDR2 is YYEEEE. CDR3 bases: TGTGCCAGCAGCTCGTTGGACAGGGTTCTGTCCTACGAGCAGTACTTC. Protein sequence: CASSSLDRVLSYEQYF. The full variable domain, its missing parts supplied by reference TRBV5-6 and TRBJ2-7, is DAGVTQSPTHLIKTRGQQVTLRCSPKSGHDTVSWYQQALGQGPQFIFQYYEEEERQRGNFPDRFSGHQFPNYSSELNVNALLLGDSALYLCASSSLDRVLSYEQYFGPGTRLTVT.

The chain recombines TRBV6-1 with TRBJ2-5, with D hard to call. Trimming removed 7 bases from V and 11 bases from J, with 14 bases in between. From germline, CDR1 is MNHNS and CDR2 SASEGT. The CDR3 loop spans 11 amino acids. The CDR3 DNA is TGTGCCAGCAACCTACCGACAAGGCAGTACTTC. Amino acid sequence: CASNLPTRQYF.

The chain is built from TRBV7-6 and TRBJ2-7; TRBD1 is a possible D gene (6 bases). There are 13 residues in the CDR3. The germline V gene encodes CDR1 SGHVS and CDR2 FNYEAQ. V was trimmed by 2 bases and J by 2 bases, leaving 7 bases between them. In DNA, the CDR3 is TGTGCCAGCAGCTTACCAGGGGCCTACGAGCAGTACTTC. Protein product: CASSLPGAYEQYF.

J is TRBJ2-1 and V is TRBV16; 14 bases are a match to TRBD2. CDR1 is KGHSY, CDR2 FQNENV, per germline. CDR3 length equals 15 residues. The J segment lost 6 bases and the V segment lost 4 bases, leaving 2 bases of the junction unmatched. CDR3 nucleotides: TGTGCCAGCAGCCCGACTAGCGGGGGGGCCAATGAGCAGTTCTTC. As protein: CASSPTSGGANEQFF.

This clone has only a few counts. The chain has TRBV27 and TRBJ1-1, with D possibly matching TRBD1 (6 bases). Germline loops: CDR1 MNHEY, CDR2 SMNVEV (reference sequence). The CDR3 sequence is 16 residues long. V lost 0 bases and J 0 bases, leaving 11 bases between the germline ends. The chain's CDR3 is CASSLSPGVMNTEAFF. CDR3 sequence (DNA): TGTGCCAGCAGTTTATCGCCAGGGGTCATGAACACTGAAGCTTTCTTT.

This clone was recorded a few times. The V and J genes are TRBV7-9 and TRBJ1-1; possible D gene TRBD1, 5 bases. Trimming shortened V by 3 bases and J by 3 bases, and 11 bases separated the two germline ends. This CDR3 has 14 residues. Per germline, CDR1 SEHNR and CDR2 FQNEAQ (reference sequence). The CDR3 nucleotides read TGTGCCAGCAGCTTGGCGACAGTAGACACTGAAGCTTTCTTT. The encoded protein is CASSLATVDTEAFF.

This clone was found a few times. The CDR3 region has the DNA TGTGCCAGCAGTTTTGGGCCTGGGTACAATGAGCAGTTCTTC. Translating it yields CASSFGPGYNEQFF. The chain is built from TRBV27 and TRBJ2-1; the D is unclear. The ends were cut back, 3 bases at V and 4 bases at J, with 10 bases in the middle. From germline, CDR1 is MNHEY and CDR2 SMNVEV (reference sequence). This CDR3 contains 14 residues.